These T cell receptor beta chains were read from a single sample in a study of beta chain features in type 1 diabetes. Sequencing used immunoSEQ multiplex PCR; TCRdb keeps in-frame clones, though not all of them. The table lists roughly 350,000 clones, approximately 10% of them singletons. Sequenced input: naive CD4+ T cells from blood. These receptor sequences come from a woman aged 25 to 39 in good health. Each CDR3 is given with its conserved first and last residue. Fields, in order: CDR3 protein, CDR3 DNA, J gene, V gene, D gene, clone size. D genes are given only for firm matches. A clone size is listed for some rows: how often the clone was seen (once, few, many), or a class if it is expanded.

CALGAPGREQYF | TGTGCCCTGGGGGCCCCGGGGCGGGAGCAGTACTTC | TRBJ2-7 | TRBV28 | . | few
CASSQEGAGAFKETQYF | TGCGCCAGCAGCCAAGAAGGTGCGGGAGCTTTTAAAGAGACCCAGTACTTC | TRBJ2-5 | TRBV4-3 | TRBD2 | .
CASSLEGQNTDTQYF | TGTGCCAGCAGCTTAGAAGGACAGAACACAGATACGCAGTATTTT | TRBJ2-3 | TRBV7-9 | . | .
CASSAGTSGYNEQFF | TGCGCCAGCAGCGCCGGGACTAGCGGTTACAATGAGCAGTTCTTC | TRBJ2-1 | TRBV5-1 | TRBD2 | few
CASRVQANTEAFF | TGTGCCAGCAGGGTGCAGGCGAACACTGAAGCTTTCTTT | TRBJ1-1 | TRBV2 | . | few
CASSAGQSQETQYF | TGTGCCAGCAGTGCCGGACAATCCCAAGAGACCCAGTACTTC | TRBJ2-5 | TRBV6-1 | . | .
CASSAGGRGSGANVLTF | TGTGCCAGCAGCGCCGGCGGGAGGGGCTCTGGGGCCAACGTCCTGACTTTC | TRBJ2-6 | TRBV9 | TRBD2 | few
CASSIVSGPYEQYF | TGCGCCAGCAGCATAGTTAGCGGCCCCTACGAGCAGTACTTC | TRBJ2-7 | TRBV5-1 | . | few
CAWSRQGGGYTF | TGTGCCTGGAGTCGCCAGGGAGGCGGCTACACCTTC | TRBJ1-2 | TRBV30 | . | .
CASSFSLGGGYGYTF | TGTGCCAGCAGTTTTTCCCTCGGCGGCGGCTATGGCTACACCTTC | TRBJ1-2 | TRBV27 | . | few
CASSQLVHPFYTDTQYF | TGCGCCAGCAGCCAGTTAGTCCACCCATTTTACACAGATACGCAGTATTTT | TRBJ2-3 | TRBV4-1 | . | few
CASSTLTGELFF | TGTGCCAGTAGTACTCTGACCGGGGAGCTGTTTTTT | TRBJ2-2 | TRBV19 | . | .
CASSSLAGDRTDTQYF | TGCGCCAGCAGCTCTTTAGCGGGAGATCGCACAGATACGCAGTATTTT | TRBJ2-3 | TRBV5-1 | TRBD2 | few
CASSHDGNYNEQFF | TGTGCCAGCAGTCACGACGGGAACTACAATGAGCAGTTCTTC | TRBJ2-1 | TRBV2 | . | few
CAWSVGYEQYF | TGTGCCTGGAGTGTCGGCTACGAGCAGTACTTC | TRBJ2-7 | TRBV30 | . | few
CASSLAEGDGYTF | TGTGCCAGCAGCTTGGCAGAGGGAGATGGCTACACCTTC | TRBJ1-2 | TRBV5-4 | . | few
CASSYGQNYGYTF | TGCGCCAGCAGTTATGGACAGAACTATGGCTACACCTTC | TRBJ1-2 | TRBV5-1 | . | .
CAWKELAGGNEQFF | TGTGCCTGGAAGGAACTAGCGGGAGGCAATGAGCAGTTCTTC | TRBJ2-1 | TRBV30 | TRBD2 | .
CAWTQGGGYEQYF | TGTGCCTGGACTCAGGGGGGTGGCTACGAGCAGTACTTC | TRBJ2-7 | TRBV30 | . | few
CASSKLAGDYNEQFF | TGTGCCAGTAGTAAACTAGCGGGAGACTACAATGAGCAGTTCTTC | TRBJ2-1 | TRBV19 | TRBD2 | few
CAISEGQGAHEQYF | TGTGCCATCAGTGAGGGGCAGGGGGCCCACGAGCAGTACTTC | TRBJ2-7 | TRBV10-3 | TRBD1 | few
CASSLGDQPQHF | TGTGCCAGCAGCTTAGGAGATCAGCCCCAGCATTTT | TRBJ1-5 | TRBV7-9 | . | .
CASSVISGANVLTF | TGTGCCAGCAGCGTTATCTCTGGGGCCAACGTCCTGACTTTC | TRBJ2-6 | TRBV9 | . | many
CASSSPLSGNNEQFF | TGTGCCAGCAGTTCCCCCCTTAGCGGGAACAATGAGCAGTTCTTC | TRBJ2-1 | TRBV28 | TRBD2 | few
CAWSTGGDQPQHF | TGTGCCTGGAGCACAGGGGGTGATCAGCCCCAGCATTTT | TRBJ1-5 | TRBV30 | TRBD1 | few
CASADRGNEQFF | TGTGCTAGTGCCGACAGGGGGAATGAGCAGTTCTTC | TRBJ2-1 | TRBV12-5 | TRBD1 | few
CASSSQGLKNIQYF | TGTGCCAGCAGTTCCCAGGGACTGAAAAACATTCAGTACTTC | TRBJ2-4 | TRBV27 | . | .
CASSLGVRGGSSYNEQFF | TGTGCCAGCAGCTTAGGGGTCCGGGGCGGGAGCTCCTACAATGAGCAGTTCTTC | TRBJ2-1 | TRBV7-3 | TRBD2 | .
CASSPTLSGTYNEQFF | TGTGCCAGCAGTCCTACTCTTAGCGGGACCTACAATGAGCAGTTCTTC | TRBJ2-1 | TRBV27 | TRBD2 | few
CASSLTGTSKNIQYF | TGTGCCAGCAGTTTGACCGGGACTAGCAAAAACATTCAGTACTTC | TRBJ2-4 | TRBV28 | TRBD2 | .
CASSLELSYEQYF | TGTGCCAGCAGCTTAGAGCTATCCTACGAGCAGTACTTC | TRBJ2-7 | TRBV7-2 | . | few
CASSQGSAGSYEQYF | TGCGCCAGCAGCCAAGGGAGCGCCGGTTCCTACGAGCAGTACTTC | TRBJ2-7 | TRBV4-3 | . | .
CASSDGTLGETQYF | TGTGCCAGCAGCGACGGGACACTAGGAGAGACCCAGTACTTC | TRBJ2-5 | TRBV5-6 | . | once
CASGGGTYGYTF | TGTGCCAGCGGCGGGGGGACCTATGGCTACACCTTC | TRBJ1-2 | TRBV28 | . | .
CASSKTGGSYEQYF | TGCGCCAGCTCTAAGACAGGGGGGTCCTACGAGCAGTACTTC | TRBJ2-7 | TRBV5-1 | TRBD1 | .
CTSSGLASTGELFF | TGCACCAGCAGCGGACTAGCGTCAACCGGGGAGCTGTTTTTT | TRBJ2-2 | TRBV1 | . | .
CASMAGTAGYEQYF | TGTGCCAGCATGGCAGGGACAGCCGGCTACGAGCAGTACTTC | TRBJ2-7 | TRBV28 | TRBD1 | .
CASSFSGTYEQYF | TGTGCCAGCAGCTTTAGCGGGACCTACGAGCAGTACTTC | TRBJ2-7 | TRBV6-5 | TRBD2 | .
CASSFSGVQETQYF | TGTGCCAGCAGTTTCTCAGGGGTCCAAGAGACCCAGTACTTC | TRBJ2-5 | TRBV28 | . | few
CASRRQGDYEQYF | TGTGCCAGCAGAAGACAGGGGGACTACGAGCAGTACTTC | TRBJ2-7 | TRBV6-6 | TRBD1 | few
CASSLAGGWQETQYF | TGTGCCAGCAGCTTAGCGGGAGGGTGGCAAGAGACCCAGTACTTC | TRBJ2-5 | TRBV5-4 | TRBD2 | few
CASSLEIGVGITEAFF | TGTGCCAGCAGCTTAGAGATCGGGGTAGGAATCACTGAAGCTTTCTTT | TRBJ1-1 | TRBV7-9 | . | few